The 15 T cell receptor beta chains presented below share a single source sample, sequenced in a study of response to subunit inactivated influenza vaccine. TCRdb itself ran the RT-PCR reads through MiXCR, one entry per CDR3 protein. Counted here are 500,000 to 600,000 distinct CDR3 sequences, more than 15% occurring once; the ten biggest clones make up 2.5% to 3.5%. The sequenced sample was CD4+ T cells sorted from PBMCs, obtained around 2 years after vaccination. All receptors derive from a man aged 50-75 years who received an inactivated influenza vaccine.

This clonotype was counted many times. The rearrangement uses TRBV20-1 and TRBJ2-1; 11 bases map to TRBD2. The germline CDR1 and CDR2 sequences are DFQATT and SNEGSKA (reference sequence). This CDR3 is 15 amino acids long. Losses at the gene ends were 4 bases for V and 7 bases for J; bases not matched to a gene: 9. CDR3 in DNA: TGCAGTGCTATGCCCCTAGCGGGAGGAAGGAATGAGCAGTTCTTC. It yields the protein CSAMPLAGGRNEQFF.

The rearrangement uses TRBV11-2 and TRBJ2-5; D is perhaps TRBD1 or TRBD2 (6 bases each). CDR3 length: 14 residues. CDR1 is SGHAT and CDR2 is FQNNGV in the germline V gene. Trimming removed 8 bases from V and 0 bases from J, with 13 bases in between. The CDR3 DNA sequence: TGTGCCAGCTCACCTCGGGGGCACCAAGAGACCCAGTACTTC. Its translation is CASSPRGHQETQYF.

This clonotype occurred a few times. V and J are TRBV6-5 and TRBJ2-3, with D uncertain. The CDR3 extends over 16 amino acids. V gave up 4 bases and J gave up 0 bases, with 14 bases separating them. Looked up from germline, CDR1 is MNHEY and CDR2 is SVGAGI. The CDR3 spells CASSSDKRYSTDTQYF. CDR3 nucleotide sequence: TGTGCCAGCAGTTCTGACAAACGATATAGCACAGATACGCAGTATTTT.

The chain links TRBV6-5 to TRBJ2-1; no firm D call. The CDR3 totals 14 residues. The germline gives CDR1 MNHEY, CDR2 SVGAGI. Trimming stripped 0 bases from V and 6 bases from J, with 9 bases between. The CDR3 DNA reads TGTGCCAGCAGTTACTCCGATAGGAGCAATGAGCAGTTCTTC. Protein product: CASSYSDRSNEQFF.

V gene TRBV2 combines with J gene TRBJ2-5; D uncertain. CDR3 length: 13 amino acids. The V gene's germline CDR1 is SNHLY and CDR2 FYNNEI. Trimming removed 1 base at V and 7 bases at J, with 10 bases between. The CDR3 nucleotides are TGTGCCAGCAGTGAAGTAGATTATGGGACCCAGTACTTC. This sequence encodes CASSEVDYGTQYF.

CDR3: CASSYASRPGYNEQFF. The CDR3 bases are TGTGCCAGCAGTTACGCCAGCAGGCCTGGGTACAATGAGCAGTTCTTC. The V gene is TRBV6-5, the J gene TRBJ2-1; D not certain. Trimming cost V 2 bases and J 4 bases, with 15 bases left between them. This CDR3 comprises 16 residues. Looked up from germline, CDR1 is MNHEY and CDR2 is SVGAGI.

This clonotype was seen a few times. The V gene is TRBV20-1, the J gene TRBJ2-5; TRBD1 or TRBD2 may be the D gene (7 bases each). The CDR3 length is 14 residues. With 3 bases removed from V and 2 bases from J, the gap between germline ends came to 13 bases. CDR1 is DFQATT and CDR2 is SNEGSKA in the germline V gene (reference sequence). CDR3 coding DNA: TGCAGTGCTAGCAGGGGGGGAGGTCAAGAGACCCAGTACTTC. The encoded protein is CSASRGGGQETQYF.

The rearrangement links TRBV7-9 to TRBJ2-1; possibly TRBD1 for D (5 bases). CDR1 and CDR2 (germline): SEHNR, FQNEAQ (reference sequence). This CDR3 is 16 amino acids long. The ends were cut back, 5 bases at V and 4 bases at J, with 18 bases in the middle. CDR3 sequence: CASSRVWQGRYNEQFF. The CDR3 nucleotides read TGTGCCAGCAGCCGAGTATGGCAGGGAAGGTACAATGAGCAGTTCTTC.

There are a few counts of this clonotype. The V call is TRBV20-1, the J call TRBJ2-2; no clear D. The length of the CDR3 is 15 residues. V dropped 0 bases and J dropped 2 bases, with 10 bases sitting between them. Germline CDR1 and CDR2: DFQATT and SNEGSKA (reference sequence). The CDR3 protein is CSARDHSFNTGELFF. DNA for the CDR3: TGCAGTGCTAGAGATCATAGCTTCAACACCGGGGAGCTGTTTTTT.

This clonotype showed up just a few times. The chain is built from TRBV12-3 or TRBV12-4 and TRBJ2-2, with 9 bases fitting TRBD1. V trimming: 3 bases; J trimming: 0 bases; junction bases outside the gene matches: 8. This CDR3 contains 18 residues. The CDR3 loop reads CASSFNRGHSSNTGELFF. In nucleotides, the CDR3 is TGTGCCAGCAGTTTTAACAGGGGGCACTCATCGAACACCGGGGAGCTGTTTTTT.

This chain joins TRBV20-1 and TRBJ2-1, with 8 bases matching TRBD2. The CDR3 sequence is 16 residues long. Germline-derived CDR1 and CDR2 are DFQATT and SNEGSKA (reference sequence). Trimming took 4 bases from V and 4 from J; bases not matched to a gene: 12. CDR3 coding DNA: TGCAGTGCTAACCCACTAATTAGCGGGACATACAATGAGCAGTTCTTC. Protein sequence: CSANPLISGTYNEQFF.

The chain uses TRBV6-5 and TRBJ2-7, with 8 bases that match TRBD1. V shed 0 bases and J 2 bases; nucleotides not matched to a gene: 9. Germline loops: CDR1 MNHEY, CDR2 SVGAGI. This CDR3 region has 17 residues. The CDR3 DNA reads TGTGCCAGCAGTTACTCTATGGTACGGACAGGGACCTACGAGCAGTACTTC. Its translation: CASSYSMVRTGTYEQYF.

The CDR3 nucleotides read TGCGCCAGCAGCCAAGAAGGGAATAGATACGAGCAGTACTTC. As protein: CASSQEGNRYEQYF. V gene TRBV4-1 combines with J gene TRBJ2-7; no clear D. The CDR3 length is 14 residues. Deletions cut 0 bases from V and 4 bases from J, with 10 bases between. CDR1 is MGHRA and CDR2 is YSYEKL in the germline V gene.

The rearrangement links TRBV6-2 or TRBV6-3 to TRBJ2-1, with 10 bases lining up with TRBD2. The CDR3 length is 16 residues. The J segment lost 1 base and the V segment lost 6 bases, leaving 6 bases of the junction unmatched. Looked up from germline, CDR1 is MNHEY and CDR2 is SVGEGT. CDR3 DNA: TGTGCCAGCAGCCCCTTACTAGCGGGGTCCTACAATGAGCAGTTCTTC. Protein product: CASSPLLAGSYNEQFF.

About this clonotype: A read error may produce the germline difference seen at one junction end. The chain recombines TRBV20-1 with TRBJ2-7; D is possibly TRBD1 or TRBD2 (5 bases each). This CDR3 is 14 amino acids long. Germline loops: CDR1 DFQATT, CDR2 SNEGSKA (reference sequence). As DNA, the CDR3 is TGCAGTGCTAGCCGCCGTGGATCGGGGCCCCCGGGCACGTTC. It encodes CSASRRGSGPPGTF.